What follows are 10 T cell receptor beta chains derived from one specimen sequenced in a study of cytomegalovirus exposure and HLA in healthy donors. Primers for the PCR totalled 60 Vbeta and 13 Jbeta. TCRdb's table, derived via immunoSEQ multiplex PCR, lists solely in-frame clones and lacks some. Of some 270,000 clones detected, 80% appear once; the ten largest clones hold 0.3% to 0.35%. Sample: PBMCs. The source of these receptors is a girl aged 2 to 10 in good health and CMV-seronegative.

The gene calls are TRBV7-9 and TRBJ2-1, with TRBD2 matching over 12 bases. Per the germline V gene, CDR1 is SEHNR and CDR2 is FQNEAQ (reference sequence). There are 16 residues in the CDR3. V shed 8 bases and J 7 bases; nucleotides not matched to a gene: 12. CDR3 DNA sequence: TGTGCCAGCGGTGGTCCGTCTAGCGGGAGGGGTAATGAGCAGTTCTTC. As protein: CASGGPSSGRGNEQFF. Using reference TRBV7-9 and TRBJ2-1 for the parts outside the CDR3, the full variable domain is DTGVSQNPRHKITKRGQNVTFRCDPISEHNRLYWYRQTLGQGPEFLTYFQNEAQLEKSRLLSDRFSAERPKGSFSTLEIQRTEQGDSAMYLCASGGPSSGRGNEQFFGPGTRLTVL.

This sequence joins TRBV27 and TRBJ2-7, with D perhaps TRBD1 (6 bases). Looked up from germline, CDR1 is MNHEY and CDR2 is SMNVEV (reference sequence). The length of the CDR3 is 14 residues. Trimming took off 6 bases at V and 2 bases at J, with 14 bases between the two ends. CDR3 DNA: TGTGCCAGCAGCCCCTGGGGGCGAACCTACGAGCAGTACTTC. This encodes CASSPWGRTYEQYF.

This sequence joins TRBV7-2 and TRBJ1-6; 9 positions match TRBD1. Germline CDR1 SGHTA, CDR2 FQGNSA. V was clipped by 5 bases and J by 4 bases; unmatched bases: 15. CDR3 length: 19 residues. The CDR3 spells CASSVTGGWIRDYNSPLHF. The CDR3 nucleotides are TGTGCCAGCAGCGTAACAGGGGGCTGGATTCGGGATTATAATTCACCCCTCCACTTT.

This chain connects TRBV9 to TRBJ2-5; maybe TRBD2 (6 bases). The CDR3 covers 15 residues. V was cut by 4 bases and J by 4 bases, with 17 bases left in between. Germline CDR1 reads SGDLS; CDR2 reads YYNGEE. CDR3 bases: TGTGCCAGCAGCCTCCAGCCGGGAGTCGGAGAGACCCAGTACTTC. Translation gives CASSLQPGVGETQYF.

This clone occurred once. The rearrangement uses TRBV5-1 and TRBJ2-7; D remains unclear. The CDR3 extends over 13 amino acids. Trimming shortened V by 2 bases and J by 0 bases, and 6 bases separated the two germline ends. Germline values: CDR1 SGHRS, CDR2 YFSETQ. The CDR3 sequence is CASSFLSSYEQYF. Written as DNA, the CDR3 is TGCGCCAGCAGCTTTCTTAGCTCCTACGAGCAGTACTTC.

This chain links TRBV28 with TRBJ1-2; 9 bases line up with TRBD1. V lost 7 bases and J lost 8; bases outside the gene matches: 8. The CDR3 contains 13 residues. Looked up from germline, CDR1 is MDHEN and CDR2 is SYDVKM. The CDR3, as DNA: TGTGCCAGCACCTTGGGGACAGGGCGAGGCTACACCTTC. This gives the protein CASTLGTGRGYTF.

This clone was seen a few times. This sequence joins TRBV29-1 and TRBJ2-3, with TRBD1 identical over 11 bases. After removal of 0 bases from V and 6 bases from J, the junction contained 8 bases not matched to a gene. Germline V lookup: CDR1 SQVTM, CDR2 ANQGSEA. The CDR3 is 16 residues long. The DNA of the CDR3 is TGCAGCGTTGAAGAACCGGGACAGGGGGTTCATGATACGCAGTATTTT. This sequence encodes CSVEEPGQGVHDTQYF.

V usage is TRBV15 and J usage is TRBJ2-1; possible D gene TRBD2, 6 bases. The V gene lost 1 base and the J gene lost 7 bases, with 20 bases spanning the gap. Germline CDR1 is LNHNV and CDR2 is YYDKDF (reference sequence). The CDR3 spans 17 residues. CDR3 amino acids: CATSRVQPGLHVNEQFF. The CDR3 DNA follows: TGTGCCACCAGCAGAGTACAACCGGGACTCCACGTAAATGAGCAGTTCTTC.

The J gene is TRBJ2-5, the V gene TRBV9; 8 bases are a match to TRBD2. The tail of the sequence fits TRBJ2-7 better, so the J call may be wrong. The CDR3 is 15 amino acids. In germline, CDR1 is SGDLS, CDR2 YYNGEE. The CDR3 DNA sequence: TGTGCCAGCAGCGTAGGAGCTAGCGGGTGGTACGAGCAGTACTTC. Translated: CASSVGASGWYEQYF.

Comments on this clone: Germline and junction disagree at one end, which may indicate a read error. The chain's CDR3 is CSSSPRTGGSTNEKLFF. Written as DNA, the CDR3 is TGTTCCAGCAGCCCGCGGACAGGGGGATCAACTAATGAAAAACTGTTTTTT. The chain employs TRBV7-9 and TRBJ1-4; TRBD1 agrees at 10 bases. The CDR3 has 17 amino acids. CDR1 is SEHNR, CDR2 FQNEAQ, per germline (reference sequence).